These T cell receptor beta chains were read from a single sample in a study of shared clonotypes between healthy human individuals. Some clones are missing from TCRdb's copy, which holds only in-frame ones; the method was immunoSEQ multiplex PCR. Of roughly 2.2 million clones listed, about nine tenths were seen once; the top ten hold around 0.4%. The sequenced sample consisted of naive CD4+ T cells from PBMCs. The source is a man younger than 35 in good health. Some clones in this sample may be carry-over from other donors' samples. The CDR3 runs from the conserved cysteine through the conserved F or W. The D gene is left open where the match is weak. Clone size, where shown, is once, few, many, or a class for clones that have expanded.

j_call	v_call	clone_size	d_call	cdr3_nt	cdr3_aa
TRBJ2-1	TRBV5-1	.	TRBD2	TGCGCCAGCAGCTCGAGCGGTACTAGCGGCTACTACAATGAGCAGTTCTTC	CASSSSGTSGYYNEQFF
TRBJ2-4	TRBV7-3	.	.	TGTGCCAGCAGCCTTACCGGGACCTCCTCCAAAAACATTCAGTACTTC	CASSLTGTSSKNIQYF
TRBJ2-7	TRBV5-1	.	.	TGCGCCAGCAAGGAGGATAATGGCTACGAGCAGTACTTC	CASKEDNGYEQYF
TRBJ2-1	TRBV9	.	.	TGTGCCAGCAGTCTCCCAGGGGTTATCGGCTACAATGAGCAGTTCTTC	CASSLPGVIGYNEQFF
TRBJ2-7	TRBV7-9	few	.	TGTGCCAGCAGCTTGTGGGTCGAGCAGTACTTC	CASSLWVEQYF
TRBJ2-7	TRBV5-1	once	.	TGCGCCAGCACCCCTGACCCAGGTACCTACGAGCAGTACTTC	CASTPDPGTYEQYF
TRBJ2-3	TRBV7-2	.	.	TGTGCCAGCAGCTCCCTCGTACCGGTTCGAGATACGCAGTATTTT	CASSSLVPVRDTQYF
TRBJ1-1	TRBV10-1	.	TRBD1	TGCGCCAGCAGTGAGGGACAGGGGTGGACTGAAGCTTTCTTT	CASSEGQGWTEAFF
TRBJ2-2	TRBV9	.	.	TGTGCCAGCAGCGTAGTAGACCACACCGGGGAGCTGTTTTTT	CASSVVDHTGELFF
TRBJ2-6	TRBV2	.	.	TGTGCCAGCAGTGATCGGGGAGGGGCCAACGTCCTGACTTTC	CASSDRGGANVLTF
TRBJ2-7	TRBV7-2	.	TRBD2	TGTGCCAGCAGCCTCGGGACTAGCGGGAGTCGTGAGCAGTACTTC	CASSLGTSGSREQYF
TRBJ2-7	TRBV4-1	.	.	TGCGCCAGCAGCCAAGATCTACGGGTACCCTCCTACGAGCAGTACTTC	CASSQDLRVPSYEQYF
TRBJ2-5	TRBV18	.	.	TGTGCCAGCTCACCAGGGACGGGTGAGACCCAGTACTTC	CASSPGTGETQYF
TRBJ1-2	TRBV6-1	.	TRBD1	TGTGCCAGCAGGGAGGACAGGGACGATGGCTACACCTTC	CASREDRDDGYTF
TRBJ1-5	TRBV5-8	.	TRBD1	TGTGCCAGCAGCCAACGGACAGGGGTCCAGCCCCAGCATTTT	CASSQRTGVQPQHF
TRBJ2-7	TRBV6-6	.	TRBD2	TGTGCCAGCAGTTACTCTTACCCTAGCGGGTTATACGAGCAGTACTTC	CASSYSYPSGLYEQYF
TRBJ2-7	TRBV2	.	TRBD1	TGTGCCAGCAGACTGGACAGGGGAGGTACCTACGAGCAGTACTTC	CASRLDRGGTYEQYF
TRBJ1-4	TRBV9	few	.	TGTGCCAGCAGCATAAATTCGGGAGCTAATGAAAAACTGTTTTTT	CASSINSGANEKLFF